This TCR beta chain was recovered during a study of blood T cell repertoires in COVID-19 (dated by TCRdb to 2020 to 2022). For context, the study as a whole: Collaborator samples came from the United States, Italy and Spain and covered acute and convalescent phases of COVID-19. HLA class I and class II types, where available, came from metadata supplied by the sample provider rather than from assay-based typing. The material from the prospective study consisted of cDNA or gDNA derived from T cells, B-cell-depleted T cells, or PBMCs. Sample metadata almost always included a de-identified subject ID, COVID-19 status, age in years and sex. The samples were drawn from two sources: the first 160 participants of the ongoing ImmuneRACE study, and fewer than 1,500 subjects contributed by 6 global collaborators. The repertoires were released in a freely available public database intended as a resource for research on the immune response to SARS-CoV-2. The dataset comprised deeply sampled blood TCRbeta repertoires from subjects exposed to, actively infected with, or recovered from COVID-19. Paper-wide results and their limitations: How much clinical and demographic metadata was included differed by source and by participant, and the metadata was provided uncurated.

TCRbeta CDR3 regions were amplified from genomic DNA by means of the immunoSEQ Assay, a bias-controlled multiplex PCR. Under the source paper's analysis protocol: The number of nucleated cells in each sample was estimated from the amplification of reference gene primers within the assay. Sequence reads were collapsed and filtered to measure the absolute abundance of every unique TCRbeta CDR3 rearrangement. Productive Simpson clonality was computed per sample as the square root of Simpson's diversity index over productive rearrangements. Entries here come from immuneACCESS through TCRdb and include only in-frame sequences with V and J called. Some clones fail to appear in such tables; in the studies checked, an unresolved V gene covers under half of the shortfall, and the cause of the remainder is unknown. V, J and clone size reflect that table, while D and trimming were determined from the DNA. Counted in this sample were about 170,000 clones; about 89% of them appeared once. The leading ten clones occupy roughly 3.3% of the sample.

A remark on this clone: The antigen this receptor binds is unknown. No per-base quality is available; no much larger clone lies one base away.

The collaborating institutions used their own protocols to collect whole blood in K2EDTA tubes. For TCRbeta analysis, collaborators shipped samples in one of three forms: frozen whole blood, isolated PBMCs, or DNA extracted from either of those sample types. V loses 2 bases at its end and J loses 4 bases; junction bases beyond the gene matches: 4. CDR1 and CDR2, looked up from the germline V gene, are SGHAT and FQNNGV. Inclusive of the bounding cysteine and phenylalanine, the CDR3 is 14 residues long. Only the CDR3 DNA is retained, 42 bases long and in frame from the first base. The specimen sequenced was peripheral blood. The TCR sequence derives from an older man with acute or convalescent COVID-19. The rearrangement combines TRBV11-2 with TRBJ2-5; TRBD1 agrees with 7 junctional bases. The CDR3 has the sequence CASSLRGLGETQYF. At the DNA level, the sequence is TGTGCCAGCAGCTTAAGGGGGCTGGGAGAGACCCAGTACTTC.